The subject of this entry is one T cell receptor beta chain. Its antigen is still unknown. This table comes from immunoSEQ multiplex PCR, and its TCRdb copy is limited to in-frame clones, with some not included. The repertoire holds roughly 90,000 clones, with approximately 91% as singletons. This entry is derived from a study of OX40 agonist ivuxolimab in advanced cancers. General study results and limits: More expanded clones were seen, on average, in CD8+ T cells than in CD4+.

This material consisted of CD4+ or CD8+ T cells sorted from blood, taken in a trial of the OX40 agonist ivuxolimab. This clonotype was obtained from an adult with an advanced solid tumor such as melanoma, head and neck, liver or kidney cancer.

The CDR3: CASSLANAGETQYF. The CDR3 coding sequence is TGCGCCAGCAGCTTGGCCAATGCGGGAGAGACCCAGTACTTC. The rearrangement links TRBV5-1 to TRBJ2-5; weak D call: TRBD2 (5 bases). V lost 0 bases and J 4 bases, leaving 10 bases between the germline ends. Germline V gene lookup returns CDR1 SGHRS and CDR2 YFSETQ. The CDR3 consists of 14 residues.